The 30 T cell receptor beta chains presented below share a single source sample, sequenced in a study of blood T cell repertoires in COVID-19. Sequencing used immunoSEQ multiplex PCR; TCRdb keeps in-frame clones, though not all of them. This table holds just over 350,000 clones, roughly 90% found once. Sequencing was done on a sample of PBMCs or T cells enriched from blood (not recorded which). The receptors were gathered from a woman aged 25 to 39 who had recovered from COVID-19.

The rearrangement joins TRBV28 to TRBJ1-4; D gene uncertain. The CDR3 has 12 residues. Between the trimmed V and J ends, which lost 5 bases and 8 bases, there was a span of 9 bases. CDR1 and CDR2 from the germline V gene are MDHEN and SYDVKM. CDR3 sequence (DNA): TGTGCCAGCAGTCCCACCCGGGAAAAACTGTTTTTT. It specifies CASSPTREKLFF.

The chain joins TRBV7-3 to TRBJ2-7; a weak D match, TRBD2 (6 bases). The CDR3 runs 15 residues. Germline loops: CDR1 SGHTA, CDR2 FQGTGA. V lost 2 bases to trimming and J lost 0 bases, with 11 bases between them. The CDR3 reads CASSLLGGSSYEQYF. The DNA of the CDR3 is TGTGCCAGCAGCTTACTCGGGGGAAGCTCCTACGAGCAGTACTTC. The full variable domain, rest sourced from reference TRBV7-3 and TRBJ2-7, is GAGVSQTPSNKVTEKGKYVELRCDPISGHTALYWYRQSLGQGPEFLIYFQGTGAADDSGLPNDRFFAVRPEGSVSTLKIQRTERGDSAVYLCASSLLGGSSYEQYFGPGTRLTVT.

This clone was observed many times. CDR3 sequence reads: CATSDGRYGYTF. The CDR3 DNA is TGTGCCACCAGTGATGGGAGATACGGCTACACCTTC. The chain carries TRBV24-1 and TRBJ1-2; D unclear. CDR1 and CDR2 (germline): KGHDR, SFDVKD. Trimming removed 3 bases at V and 8 bases at J, with 9 bases between. The CDR3 is 12 residues long.

J is TRBJ2-1 and V is TRBV9; D may be TRBD2 (7 bases). The V gene's germline CDR1 is SGDLS and CDR2 YYNGEE. CDR3 size: 16 residues. The V end was cut by 0 bases, the J end by 5 bases, with 15 bases between. The CDR3 DNA reads TGTGCCAGCAGCGTAGAGCTGCGGGGGCACAACAATGAGCAGTTCTTC. Amino acids: CASSVELRGHNNEQFF.

This rearrangement joins TRBV28 to TRBJ2-7; 9 nucleotides agree with TRBD2. V shed 3 bases, J shed 2 bases, and the junction held 2 bases outside the gene matches. The CDR3 extends over 14 amino acids. Germline V lookup: CDR1 MDHEN, CDR2 SYDVKM. The CDR3 nucleotides read TGTGCCAGCAGTTTGACTAGCGGCACCTACGAGCAGTACTTC. Translating it yields CASSLTSGTYEQYF.

This clone was seen once. The chain is built from TRBV13 and TRBJ2-5, with TRBD2 matching over 7 bases. CDR1 and CDR2 from the germline V gene are PRHDT and FYEKMQ (reference sequence). The CDR3 runs 12 residues. V was clipped by 6 bases and J by 3 bases; unmatched bases: 1. The CDR3, as DNA: TGTGCCAGCAGGAGCGGGAAAGAGACCCAGTACTTC. Protein: CASRSGKETQYF.

CDR3 sequence reads: CASSPYRDYFTEAFF. The CDR3 region has the DNA TGTGCCAGCAGTCCCTACAGGGATTATTTCACTGAAGCTTTCTTT. The rearrangement links TRBV27 to TRBJ1-1; possible D gene TRBD1, 6 bases. The CDR3 loop spans 15 amino acids. The V end was cut by 5 bases, the J end by 4 bases, with 17 bases between. Germline V CDR1 and CDR2: MNHEY, SMNVEV (reference sequence).

The gene calls are TRBV28 and TRBJ2-7; TRBD2 matches at 11 bases. The CDR3 runs 15 residues. Germline CDR1 reads MDHEN; CDR2 reads SYDVKM. Trimming cost V 5 bases and J 6 bases; bases outside gene matches: 9. CDR3 sequence: CASSQLLAGDLEQYF. The CDR3, as DNA: TGTGCCAGCAGTCAGCTACTAGCGGGAGATCTCGAGCAGTACTTC.

The chain is built from TRBV28 and TRBJ2-5, with D possibly matching TRBD1 (5 bases). The CDR3 contains 13 residues. The V gene lost 3 bases and the J gene lost 8 bases, with 13 bases spanning the gap. Germline-derived CDR1 and CDR2 are MDHEN and SYDVKM. Written as DNA, the CDR3 is TGTGCCAGCAGTTTGGACAAGAGGCGAACCCAGTACTTC. Translation: CASSLDKRRTQYF.

The chain couples TRBV12-5 to TRBJ1-2; D uncertain. Germline lookup yields CDR1 LGHNT and CDR2 FRNRAP. The CDR3 spans 13 residues. The V end was cut by 5 bases, the J end by 4 bases, with 11 bases between. The CDR3 DNA follows: TGTGCTAGTGGTACCCTAGGCAGCTATGGCTACACCTTC. Translation: CASGTLGSYGYTF. The full variable domain, in which reference TRBV12-5 and TRBJ1-2 provide the parts outside the CDR3, is DARVTQTPRHKVTEMGQEVTMRCQPILGHNTVFWYRQTMMQGLELLAYFRNRAPLDDSGMPKDRFSAEMPDATLATLKIQPSEPRDSAVYFCASGTLGSYGYTFGSGTRLTVV.

The rearrangement links TRBV24-1 to TRBJ2-3; 7 nucleotides agree with TRBD1. Germline assignment: CDR1 KGHDR and CDR2 SFDVKD. J lost 5 bases, V lost 5 bases, and 9 bases had no gene match. CDR3 size: 15 residues. The CDR3 DNA sequence: TGTGCCACCAGTGGAACGACAGGGATGAAAGATACGCAGTATTTT. As protein: CATSGTTGMKDTQYF.

This clone has a single count. The V and J genes are TRBV7-8 and TRBJ1-5, with D unresolved. Trimming removed 3 bases from V and 0 bases from J, with 12 bases in between. CDR1 and CDR2 from the germline V gene are SGHVS and FQNEAQ. The CDR3 is 16 amino acids. The CDR3 DNA reads as TGTGCCAGCAGCTTCGGCACAGCTTATAGCAATCAGCCCCAGCATTTT. Amino acid sequence: CASSFGTAYSNQPQHF.

This clone was counted many times. Different DNA sequences within this sample yield the same CDR3. The chain is built from TRBV5-1 and TRBJ2-7, with 9 nucleotides matching TRBD1. The CDR3 has 12 residues. Germline lookup yields CDR1 SGHRS and CDR2 YFSETQ. Trimming at V came to 4 bases and at J to 5 bases, leaving 1 base not matched to a gene. The CDR3 bases are TGCGCCAGCAGCAGGACAGGGGACGAGCAGTACTTC. Translated: CASSRTGDEQYF.

The genes are TRBV2 and TRBJ2-7, with 8 nucleotides matching TRBD1. Germline assignment: CDR1 SNHLY and CDR2 FYNNEI. The CDR3 consists of 16 residues. Trimming at V came to 6 bases and at J to 1 base, leaving 11 bases not matched to a gene. The CDR3 spells CASSGKRDRLSYEQYF. The CDR3 DNA reads as TGTGCCAGCAGCGGTAAAAGGGACAGGCTTTCCTACGAGCAGTACTTC.

The chain joins TRBV18 to TRBJ2-7, with 8 bases matching TRBD1. Germline lookup yields CDR1 KGHSH and CDR2 LQKENI. This CDR3 region has 15 residues. The V and J ends lost 6 bases and 2 bases, in that order; junction bases with no gene match: 9. The CDR3: CASSPGQVQTYEQYF. The CDR3 DNA reads as TGTGCCAGCTCGCCGGGACAGGTCCAGACCTACGAGCAGTACTTC.

This clone has only a few counts. This chain's CDR3 is CASLHGWERSNQPQHF. As DNA, the CDR3 is TGTGCCAGCCTCCATGGGTGGGAGCGAAGCAATCAGCCCCAGCATTTT. The chain carries TRBV28 and TRBJ1-5; D remains unclear. V lost 8 bases, J lost 1 base, and 18 bases lay in between. This CDR3 is built from 16 residues. Germline CDR1 MDHEN, CDR2 SYDVKM.

This clone appeared a single time. The chain is built from TRBV11-3 and TRBJ2-3, with 9 bases fitting TRBD2. J was trimmed by 4 bases and V by 0 bases; bases with no gene match: 5. The CDR3 runs to 16 residues. Germline CDR1 reads SGHNT; CDR2 reads YENEEA. The CDR3 loop is CASSLDGTSIPDTQYF. CDR3 DNA: TGTGCCAGCAGCTTAGACGGGACTAGCATTCCAGATACGCAGTATTTT.

The rearrangement links TRBV25-1 to TRBJ2-1, with 9 bases lining up with TRBD2. After removal of 5 bases from V and 5 bases from J, the junction contained 10 bases not matched to a gene. Germline-derived CDR1 and CDR2 are MGHDK and SYGVNS. The CDR3 is made up of 16 amino acids. This CDR3 is CASSPEPGLANNEQFF. As DNA, the CDR3 is TGTGCCAGCAGTCCCGAACCGGGACTAGCAAACAATGAGCAGTTCTTC.

V gene TRBV18 combines with J gene TRBJ1-2; D unresolved. Trimming removed 3 bases at V and 2 bases at J, with 13 bases between. The CDR3 has 15 amino acids. CDR1 is KGHSH, CDR2 LQKENI, per germline. The CDR3 DNA reads as TGTGCCAGCTCACCCGGGGAAGTATCCAACTATGGCTACACCTTC. Amino acid sequence: CASSPGEVSNYGYTF.

J is TRBJ1-5 and V is TRBV24-1, with D hard to call. Looked up from germline, CDR1 is KGHDR and CDR2 is SFDVKD. The CDR3 is 14 residues long. Trimming took 4 bases from V and 0 from J, leaving 6 bases between them. The CDR3 loop reads CATSDPYSNQPQHF. In nucleotides, the CDR3 is TGTGCCACCAGTGACCCTTATAGCAATCAGCCCCAGCATTTT.

The chain has TRBV11-2 and TRBJ1-4, with D tentatively TRBD1 (6 bases). CDR3 size: 15 residues. The germline V gene encodes CDR1 SGHAT and CDR2 FQNNGV. V dropped 5 bases and J dropped 3 bases, with 13 bases sitting between them. The CDR3 spells CASSRGAGANEKLFF. CDR3 DNA sequence: TGTGCCAGCAGCCGTGGAGCAGGGGCTAATGAAAAACTGTTTTTT.

The V gene is TRBV30, the J gene TRBJ1-5; no clear D gene. This CDR3 is built from 13 residues. Looked up from germline, CDR1 is GTSNPN and CDR2 is SVGIG (reference sequence). V lost 2 bases to trimming and J lost 0 bases, with 5 bases between them. The CDR3 DNA reads TGTGCCTGGAGTTTAGATAGCAATCAGCCCCAGCATTTT. Its translation is CAWSLDSNQPQHF. Complete variable domain (other parts from reference TRBV30 and TRBJ1-5): SQTIHQWPATLVQPVGSPLSLECTVEGTSNPNLYWYRQAAGRGLQLLFYSVGIGQISSEVPQNLSASRPQDRQFILSSKKLLLSDSGFYLCAWSLDSNQPQHFGDGTRLSIL.

This clone was found once. The chain carries TRBV7-3 and TRBJ2-2; TRBD1 matches at 10 bases. Looked up from germline, CDR1 is SGHTA and CDR2 is FQGTGA. V lost 5 bases and J lost 4; bases outside the gene matches: 7. There are 16 residues in the CDR3. CDR3 in DNA: TGTGCCAGCAGCCCTGGGACAGGGGTCGGCACCGGGGAGCTGTTTTTT. Translation gives CASSPGTGVGTGELFF.

This clone was found a few times. The rearrangement joins TRBV7-8 to TRBJ1-6; D unresolved. V was cut by 2 bases and J by 0 bases, with 11 bases left in between. Germline V gene sequence: CDR1 SGHVS, CDR2 FQNEAQ. The CDR3 extends over 17 amino acids. CDR3 DNA: TGTGCCAGCAGCTTACCAGCGGTGAGCTCCTATAATTCACCCCTCCACTTT. The encoded protein is CASSLPAVSSYNSPLHF.

This clone was found many times. The chain couples TRBV5-1 to TRBJ1-6; 7 bases line up with TRBD1. J lost 7 bases, V lost 3 bases, and 10 bases had no gene match. The length of the CDR3 is 16 residues. CDR1 and CDR2 (germline): SGHRS, YFSETQ. The CDR3 DNA sequence: TGCGCCAGCAGCTCGGAGACAGGGTCCCGGAATTCACCCCTCCACTTT. It is translated as CASSSETGSRNSPLHF.

The chain combines TRBV7-9 with TRBJ2-3; TRBD2 agrees at 7 bases. V was pared by 0 bases and J by 6 bases, with 9 bases of the junction left unmatched. This CDR3 region has 16 residues. CDR1 and CDR2 from the germline V gene are SEHNR and FQNEAQ (reference sequence). This CDR3 reads CASSLALGGSMDTQYF. The CDR3 DNA reads TGTGCCAGCAGCTTAGCGCTGGGCGGGAGCATGGATACGCAGTATTTT.

The chain is built from TRBV5-1 and TRBJ2-5, with D possibly TRBD1 on 5 matching bases. This CDR3 has 15 residues. Germline-derived CDR1 and CDR2 are SGHRS and YFSETQ. V gave up 5 bases and J gave up 3 bases, with 17 bases separating them. The chain's CDR3 is CASRRVGADKETQYF. Here the CDR3 DNA reads TGCGCCAGCAGACGAGTTGGGGCAGATAAAGAGACCCAGTACTTC.

This clone came up a few times. The gene calls are TRBV9 and TRBJ1-1, with no clear D. V lost 0 bases to trimming and J lost 3 bases, with 9 bases between them. Germline V gene data show CDR1 as SGDLS and CDR2 as YYNGEE. The CDR3 has 14 residues. The CDR3 DNA is TGTGCCAGCAGCGTAGGCGGGTACGACACTGAAGCTTTCTTT. The encoded protein is CASSVGGYDTEAFF.

The V and J genes are TRBV5-8 and TRBJ1-4, with D maybe TRBD1 (6 bases). Trimming cost V 0 bases and J 7 bases, with 16 bases left between them. This CDR3 has 16 amino acids. CDR1 is SGHTS and CDR2 is YDEGEE in the germline V gene. The chain's CDR3 is CASSLATTGLGEKLFF. CDR3 sequence (DNA): TGTGCCAGCAGCTTGGCCACTACAGGGCTCGGTGAAAAACTGTTTTTT.

The V call is TRBV5-1, the J call TRBJ2-4, with TRBD1 identical over 7 bases. The CDR3 extends over 15 amino acids. Germline CDR1 reads SGHRS; CDR2 reads YFSETQ. J lost 6 bases, V lost 2 bases, and 8 bases had no gene match. The CDR3 DNA is TGCGCCAGCAGCTTACAACCGGGGACAGCAAACATTCAGTACTTC. It codes for CASSLQPGTANIQYF. The full variable domain, with the rest looked up from reference TRBV5-1 and TRBJ2-4, is KAGVTQTPRYLIKTRGQQVTLSCSPISGHRSVSWYQQTPGQGLQFLFEYFSETQRNKGNFPGRFSGRQFSNSRSEMNVSTLELGDSALYLCASSLQPGTANIQYFGAGTRLSVL.